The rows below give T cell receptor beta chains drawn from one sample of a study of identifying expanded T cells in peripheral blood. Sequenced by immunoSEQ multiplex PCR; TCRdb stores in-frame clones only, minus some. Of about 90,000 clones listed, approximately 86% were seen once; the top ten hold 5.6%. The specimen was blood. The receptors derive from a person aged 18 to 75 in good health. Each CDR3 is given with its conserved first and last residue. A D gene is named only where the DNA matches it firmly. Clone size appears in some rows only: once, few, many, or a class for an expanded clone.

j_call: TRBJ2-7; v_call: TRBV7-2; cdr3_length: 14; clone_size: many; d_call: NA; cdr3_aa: CASSLRDTAYEQYF; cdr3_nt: TGTGCCAGCAGCTTACGGGACACAGCCTACGAGCAGTACTTC
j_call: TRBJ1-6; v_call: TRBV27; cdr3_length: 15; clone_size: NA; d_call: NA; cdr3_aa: CASSLSPRAYSPLHF; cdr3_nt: TGTGCCAGCAGTTTATCGCCCAGGGCATATTCACCCCTCCACTTT
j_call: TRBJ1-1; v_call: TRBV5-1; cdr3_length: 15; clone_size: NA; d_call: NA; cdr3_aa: CASSLGTGMNTEAFF; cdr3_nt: TGCGCCAGCAGCTTGGGAACAGGGATGAACACTGAAGCTTTCTTT
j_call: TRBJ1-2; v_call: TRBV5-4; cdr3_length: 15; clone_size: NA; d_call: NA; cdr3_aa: CASSLVDRTDYGYTF; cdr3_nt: TGTGCCAGCAGCTTGGTAGACAGGACCGACTATGGCTACACCTTC
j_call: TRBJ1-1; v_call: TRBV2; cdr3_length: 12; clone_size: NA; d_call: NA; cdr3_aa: CASTVMNTEAFF; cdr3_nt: TGTGCCAGCACCGTGATGAACACTGAAGCTTTCTTT
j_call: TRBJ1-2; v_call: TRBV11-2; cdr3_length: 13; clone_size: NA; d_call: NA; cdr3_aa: CASRRISNYGYTF; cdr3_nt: TGTGCCAGCCGACGTATATCTAACTATGGCTACACCTTC
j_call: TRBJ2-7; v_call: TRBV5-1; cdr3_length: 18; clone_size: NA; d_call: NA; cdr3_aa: CASSGGLGGRNPRYEQYF; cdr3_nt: TGCGCCAGCAGCGGAGGTCTTGGGGGACGGAACCCTCGCTACGAGCAGTACTTC
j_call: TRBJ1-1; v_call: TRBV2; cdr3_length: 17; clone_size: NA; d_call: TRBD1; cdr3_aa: CASSRQGASQTNTEAFF; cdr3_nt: TGTGCCAGCAGTCGACAGGGGGCTAGCCAGACGAACACTGAAGCTTTCTTT
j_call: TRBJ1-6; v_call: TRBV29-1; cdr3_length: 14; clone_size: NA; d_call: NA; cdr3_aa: CSVLFWGRYSPLHF; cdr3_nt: TGCAGCGTTCTTTTTTGGGGCAGATATTCACCCCTCCACTTT
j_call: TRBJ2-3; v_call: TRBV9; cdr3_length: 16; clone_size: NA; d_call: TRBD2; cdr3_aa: CASSLRTSGTTDTQYF; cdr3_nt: TGTGCCAGCAGCCTCCGGACTAGCGGGACCACAGATACGCAGTATTTT
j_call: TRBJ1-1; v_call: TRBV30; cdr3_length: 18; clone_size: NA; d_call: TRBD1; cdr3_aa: CAMVGRGQGLDKNTEAFF; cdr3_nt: TGTGCCATGGTAGGGCGGGGACAGGGGTTAGATAAGAACACTGAAGCTTTCTTT
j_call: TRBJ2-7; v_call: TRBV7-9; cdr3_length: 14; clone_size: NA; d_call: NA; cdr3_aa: CASSSEKQGNEQYF; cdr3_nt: TGTGCCAGCAGCTCAGAGAAACAGGGAAACGAGCAGTACTTC
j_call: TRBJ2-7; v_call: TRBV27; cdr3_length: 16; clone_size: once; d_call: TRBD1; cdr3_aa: CASRNDRDRPLKEQYF; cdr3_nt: TGTGCCAGCAGAAATGACCGGGACAGGCCCCTAAAAGAGCAGTACTTC
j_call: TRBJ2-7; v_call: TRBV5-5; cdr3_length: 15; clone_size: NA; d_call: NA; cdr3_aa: CASSLAGFGTDEQYF; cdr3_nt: TGTGCCAGCAGCTTGGCAGGGTTCGGGACCGACGAGCAGTACTTC
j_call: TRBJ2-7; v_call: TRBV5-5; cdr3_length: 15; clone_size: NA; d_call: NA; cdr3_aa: CASSLSLDTAYEQYF; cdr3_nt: TGTGCCAGCAGCCTATCACTAGACACTGCCTACGAGCAGTACTTC
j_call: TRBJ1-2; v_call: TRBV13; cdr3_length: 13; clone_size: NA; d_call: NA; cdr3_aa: CASSLAGLDGYTF; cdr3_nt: TGTGCCAGCAGCCTCGCCGGGTTGGATGGCTACACCTTC
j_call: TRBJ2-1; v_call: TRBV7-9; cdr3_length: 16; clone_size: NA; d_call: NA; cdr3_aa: CASSPELAIGLNEQFF; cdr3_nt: TGTGCCAGCAGCCCCGAACTAGCAATAGGGCTGAATGAGCAGTTCTTC
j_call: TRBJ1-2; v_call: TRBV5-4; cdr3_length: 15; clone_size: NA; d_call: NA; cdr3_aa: CASSLGEGANYGYTF; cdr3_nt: TGTGCCAGCAGCTTAGGGGAGGGGGCTAACTATGGCTACACCTTC
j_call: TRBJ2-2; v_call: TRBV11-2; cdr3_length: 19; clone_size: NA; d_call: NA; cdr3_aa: CASSLDRIGDRSNTGELFF; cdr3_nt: TGTGCCAGCAGCTTAGATAGGATTGGCGACAGATCGAACACCGGGGAGCTGTTTTTT
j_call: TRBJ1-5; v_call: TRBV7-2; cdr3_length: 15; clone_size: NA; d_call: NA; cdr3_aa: CASSLQGPPNQPQHF; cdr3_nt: TGTGCCAGCAGCTTACAGGGACCGCCCAATCAGCCCCAGCATTTT
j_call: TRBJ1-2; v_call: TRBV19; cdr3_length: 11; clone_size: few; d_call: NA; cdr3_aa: CASSGGVGYTF; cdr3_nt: TGTGCCAGTAGTGGTGGGGTGGGCTACACCTTC
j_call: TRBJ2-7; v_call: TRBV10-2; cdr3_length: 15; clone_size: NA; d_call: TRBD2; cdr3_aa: CASSEFTSGAYEQYF; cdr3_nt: TGCGCCAGCAGTGAATTCACTAGCGGGGCCTACGAGCAGTACTTC
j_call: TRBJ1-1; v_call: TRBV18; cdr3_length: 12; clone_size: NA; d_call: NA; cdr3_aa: CASSRQEMEAFF; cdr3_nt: TGTGCCAGCTCCCGACAGGAGATGGAAGCTTTCTTT
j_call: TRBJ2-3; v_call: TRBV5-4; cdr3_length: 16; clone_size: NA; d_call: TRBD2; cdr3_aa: CASSSWIAGTTDTQYF; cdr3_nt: TGTGCCAGCAGCTCGTGGATAGCGGGGACCACAGATACGCAGTATTTT
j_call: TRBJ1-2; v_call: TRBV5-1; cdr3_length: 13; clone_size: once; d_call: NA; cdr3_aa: CASSSAASYGYTF; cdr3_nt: TGCGCCAGCAGCTCCGCAGCCTCCTATGGCTACACCTTC
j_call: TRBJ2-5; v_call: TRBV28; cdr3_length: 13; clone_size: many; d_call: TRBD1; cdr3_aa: CASTGDRRETQYF; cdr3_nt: TGTGCCAGCACCGGGGACAGAAGGGAGACCCAGTACTTC
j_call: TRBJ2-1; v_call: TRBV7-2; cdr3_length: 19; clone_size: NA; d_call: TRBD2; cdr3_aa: CASSSQGTSGGSSYNEQFF; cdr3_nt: TGTGCCAGCAGCTCTCAAGGGACTAGCGGGGGGTCCTCCTACAATGAGCAGTTCTTC
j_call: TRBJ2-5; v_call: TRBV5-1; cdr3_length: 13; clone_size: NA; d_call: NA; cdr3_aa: CASSLNHQETQYF; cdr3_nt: TGCGCCAGCAGCTTGAATCATCAAGAGACCCAGTACTTC
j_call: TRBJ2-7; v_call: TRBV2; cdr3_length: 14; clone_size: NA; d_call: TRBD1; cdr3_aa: CASSELRTGYEQYF; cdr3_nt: TGTGCCAGCAGTGAACTTAGGACAGGCTACGAGCAGTACTTC
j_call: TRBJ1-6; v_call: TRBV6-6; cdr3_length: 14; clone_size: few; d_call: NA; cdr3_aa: CASSYRTENSPLHF; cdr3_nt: TGTGCCAGCAGTTACCGGACAGAGAATTCACCCCTCCACTTT
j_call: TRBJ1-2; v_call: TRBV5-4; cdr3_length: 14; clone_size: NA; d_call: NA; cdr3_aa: CASSGDQGNYGYTF; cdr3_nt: TGTGCCAGCAGCGGTGATCAGGGAAACTATGGCTACACCTTC